Listed here are 18 T cell receptor beta chains from one sample, sequenced in a study of blood T cell repertoires in COVID-19. Sequencing used immunoSEQ multiplex PCR; TCRdb keeps in-frame clones, though not all of them. The data hold roughly 220,000 clones, with 70% to 90% observed a single time. Source material: PBMCs or T cells enriched from blood (not recorded which). The receptors here all came from a woman in her thirties or forties with acute COVID-19.

V and J are TRBV6-5 and TRBJ2-7; D is possibly TRBD1 (6 bases). Per germline, CDR1 MNHEY and CDR2 SVGAGI. The CDR3 is made up of 14 amino acids. The ends were cut back, 5 bases at V and 0 bases at J, with 11 bases in the middle. The CDR3 protein is CASSNDRFSYEQYF. In DNA form, the CDR3 reads TGTGCCAGCAGTAACGACAGGTTCTCCTACGAGCAGTACTTC.

This chain uses TRBV29-1 with TRBJ2-7; TRBD2 is a possible D gene (7 bases). V was shortened by 8 bases and J by 5 bases, with 25 bases between the two germline ends. The CDR3 length is 15 residues. CDR1 is SQVTM, CDR2 ANQGSEA, per germline. CDR3: CSLREGDLELDEQYF. CDR3 bases: TGCAGCCTGAGGGAGGGGGACTTGGAGTTGGACGAGCAGTACTTC.

This clone showed up many times. The chain joins TRBV12-3 or TRBV12-4 to TRBJ2-5, with unresolved D. V gave up 2 bases and J gave up 3 bases, with 4 bases separating them. The CDR3 has 12 amino acids. CDR3 DNA sequence: TGTGCCAGCAGTTTAACGGAAGAGACCCAGTACTTC. Protein sequence: CASSLTEETQYF.

The chain employs TRBV24-1 and TRBJ2-1; D is unclear. The CDR3 extends over 12 amino acids. Trimming stripped 3 bases from V and 11 bases from J, with 10 bases between. CDR1 KGHDR and CDR2 SFDVKD come from the germline V gene. For the CDR3, the DNA is TGTGCCACCAGTGATACAGCAGGTCAGCAGTTCTTC. The encoded protein is CATSDTAGQQFF.

The chain couples TRBV27 to TRBJ1-1; tentatively, D is TRBD1 (6 bases). Germline-derived CDR1 and CDR2 are MNHEY and SMNVEV (reference sequence). V shed 0 bases and J shed 5 bases, with 13 bases lying between them. CDR3 length equals 15 residues. The CDR3, as DNA: TGTGCCAGCAGTTTATCAGCAGGGGCGGCGACTGAAGCTTTCTTT. It specifies CASSLSAGAATEAFF.

The count of this clone is one. The V gene is TRBV10-3, the J gene TRBJ2-7; D is perhaps TRBD2 (5 bases). V lost 3 bases, J lost 3 bases, and 12 bases lay in between. This CDR3 region has 14 residues. Germline CDR1 ENHRY, CDR2 SYGVKD. The CDR3 loop is CAISEGGSNYEQYF. CDR3 in DNA: TGTGCCATCAGTGAAGGAGGCTCGAACTACGAGCAGTACTTC.

CDR3 loop: CASSWVGGNTEAFF. DNA for the CDR3: TGCGCCAGCAGCTGGGTCGGGGGGAACACTGAAGCTTTCTTT. The chain employs TRBV5-1 and TRBJ1-1; TRBD1 is a possible D gene (5 bases). V was pared by 3 bases and J by 1 base, with 10 bases between. Per germline, CDR1 SGHRS and CDR2 YFSETQ. The CDR3 loop spans 14 amino acids.

This sequence joins TRBV29-1 and TRBJ2-5; 9 positions match TRBD2. CDR1 and CDR2 from the germline V gene are SQVTM and ANQGSEA. The CDR3 length is 14 residues. The J segment lost 2 bases and the V segment lost 5 bases, leaving 6 bases of the junction unmatched. CDR3 sequence reads: CSVYGLATQETQYF. Written as DNA, the CDR3 is TGCAGCGTTTACGGACTAGCGACTCAAGAGACCCAGTACTTC.

The gene calls are TRBV18 and TRBJ1-1; TRBD1 might be the D (6 bases). This CDR3 is 13 amino acids long. Germline loops: CDR1 KGHSH, CDR2 LQKENI. V shed 6 bases and J shed 2 bases, with 10 bases lying between them. The CDR3 is CASSEQGNTEAFF. The CDR3 coding sequence is TGTGCCAGCTCCGAACAGGGAAACACTGAAGCTTTCTTT.

The genes are TRBV30 and TRBJ1-1, with D hard to call. Germline CDR1 GTSNPN, CDR2 SVGIG (reference sequence). CDR3 length: 15 residues. Trimming stripped 1 base from V and 0 bases from J, with 12 bases between. The DNA of the CDR3 is TGTGCCTGGAGTGGGCCAATCAGGTTGAACACTGAAGCTTTCTTT. This encodes CAWSGPIRLNTEAFF.

The J gene is TRBJ2-1, the V gene TRBV14; D call uncertain. Between the trimmed V and J ends, which lost 0 bases and 6 bases, there was a span of 9 bases. The CDR3 runs 14 residues. Germline V gives CDR1 SGHDN, CDR2 FVKESK. The CDR3 region is CASSQDVHSNEQFF. Written as DNA, the CDR3 is TGTGCCAGCAGCCAAGATGTTCATAGCAATGAGCAGTTCTTC. The whole variable domain, remainder taken from reference TRBV14 and TRBJ2-1, is EAGVTQFPSHSVIEKGQTVTLRCDPISGHDNLYWYRRVMGKEIKFLLHFVKESKQDESGMPNNRFLAERTGGTYSTLKVQPAELEDSGVYFCASSQDVHSNEQFFGPGTRLTVL.

This chain connects TRBV9 to TRBJ2-7; 9 bases agree with TRBD2. Per germline, CDR1 SGDLS and CDR2 YYNGEE. The CDR3 has 15 amino acids. Trimming at V came to 4 bases and at J to 5 bases, leaving 10 bases not matched to a gene. The CDR3 coding sequence is TGTGCCAGCAGCCCCAGGGGTCTAGCGGGAAACGAGCAGTACTTC. Residues: CASSPRGLAGNEQYF. Full variable domain (remainder filled in from reference TRBV9 and TRBJ2-7): DSGVTQTPKHLITATGQRVTLRCSPRSGDLSVYWYQQSLDQGLQFLIQYYNGEERAKGNILERFSAQQFPDLHSELNLSSLELGDSALYFCASSPRGLAGNEQYFGPGTRLTVT.

The rearrangement links TRBV6-1 to TRBJ1-2; 7 nucleotides match TRBD1. The CDR3 is 16 residues long. The V gene end was trimmed by 4 bases and the J gene end by 4 bases; junction bases not matched to a gene: 12. Germline V gene data show CDR1 as MNHNS and CDR2 as SASEGT. CDR3 coding DNA: TGTGCCAGCAGTGGGGGGGCAACAGGGGTAGGCTATGGCTACACCTTC. Translated: CASSGGATGVGYGYTF.

This clone was recorded a few times. The chain carries TRBV27 and TRBJ1-1; D is unresolved. The CDR3 contains 14 residues. Trimming cost V 5 bases and J 0 bases, with 10 bases left between them. From germline, CDR1 is MNHEY and CDR2 SMNVEV (reference sequence). CDR3: CASSLRDMNTEAFF. CDR3 DNA sequence: TGTGCCAGCAGTCTTAGAGACATGAACACTGAAGCTTTCTTT.

This chain joins TRBV28 and TRBJ1-6; D call uncertain. With 4 bases removed from V and 10 bases from J, the gap between germline ends came to 17 bases. The germline V gene encodes CDR1 MDHEN and CDR2 SYDVKM. The CDR3 covers 15 residues. The CDR3 DNA is TGTGCCAGCAGTTCCCCCCTACTCCCGGGGTCACCCCTCCACTTT. As protein: CASSSPLLPGSPLHF.

The chain carries TRBV9 and TRBJ2-7; D is perhaps TRBD2 (5 bases). Trimming took off 0 bases at V and 5 bases at J, with 12 bases between the two ends. The CDR3 has 14 amino acids. CDR1 is SGDLS and CDR2 is YYNGEE in the germline V gene. The CDR3 DNA is TGTGCCAGCAGCGTAGACCCGGGGAGTCACGAGCAGTACTTC. This encodes CASSVDPGSHEQYF.

The chain has TRBV25-1 and TRBJ2-7; 10 bases fit TRBD1. The CDR3 has 14 residues. In germline, CDR1 is MGHDK, CDR2 SYGVNS. Trimming removed 4 bases from V and 4 bases from J; junction bases left unmatched: 4. The DNA for the CDR3 is TGTGCCAGCAGTGGGGACAGGGGCCCTTACGAGCAGTACTTC. It encodes CASSGDRGPYEQYF.

J is TRBJ2-2 and V is TRBV9, with D hard to call. Germline-derived CDR1 and CDR2 are SGDLS and YYNGEE. Trimming removed 0 bases at V and 4 bases at J, with 10 bases between. This CDR3 is 15 amino acids long. CDR3 DNA sequence: TGTGCCAGCAGCGTAGACCTCAGTGCCACCGGGGAGCTGTTTTTT. This sequence encodes CASSVDLSATGELFF.